This TCR beta chain is from a study of CD8 T cells in Susac syndrome. About the research overall: When their blood was taken, patients with Susac syndrome were therapy-naive, taking corticosteroids, or taking intravenous immunoglobulin alone.

RNA, at about 0.45 to 1 ug, was reverse transcribed with random hexamers. Using its own MiXCR run on the immunoSEQ multiplex PCR reads, TCRdb lists one record per CDR3 protein. The table includes around 110,000 distinct CDR3 sequences, around 94% detected once. TEMRA cells were FACS-enriched and CD8+ and CD4+ T cells negatively isolated. This clonotype originated in a human donor with Susac syndrome. The sequenced material came from CD8+ T cells from PBMCs.

For the CDR3, the DNA is TGCAGTGCTAGCAGTGGCTACACCTTC. This codes for CSASSGYTF. The chain recombines TRBV20-1 with TRBJ1-2; D is ambiguous. The CDR3 is 9 residues long. Germline values: CDR1 DFQATT, CDR2 SNEGSKA (reference sequence). V was pared by 3 bases and J by 7 bases, with 3 bases between.